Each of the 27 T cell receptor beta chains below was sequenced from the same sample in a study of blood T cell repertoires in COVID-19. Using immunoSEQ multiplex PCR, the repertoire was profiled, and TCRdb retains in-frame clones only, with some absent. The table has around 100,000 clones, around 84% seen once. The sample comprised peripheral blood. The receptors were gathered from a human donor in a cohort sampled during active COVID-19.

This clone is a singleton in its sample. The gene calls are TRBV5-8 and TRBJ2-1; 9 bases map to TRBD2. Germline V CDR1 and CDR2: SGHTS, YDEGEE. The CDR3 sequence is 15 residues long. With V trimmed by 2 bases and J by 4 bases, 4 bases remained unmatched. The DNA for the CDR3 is TGTGCCAGCAGCTTCGCGACTAGCGGTTACAATGAGCAGTTCTTC. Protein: CASSFATSGYNEQFF.

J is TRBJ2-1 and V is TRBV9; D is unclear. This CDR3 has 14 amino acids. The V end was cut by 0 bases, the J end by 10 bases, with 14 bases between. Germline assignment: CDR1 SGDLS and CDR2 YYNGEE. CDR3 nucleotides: TGTGCCAGCAGCGTAGCACTACAACCTTGGGAGCAGTTCTTC. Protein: CASSVALQPWEQFF.

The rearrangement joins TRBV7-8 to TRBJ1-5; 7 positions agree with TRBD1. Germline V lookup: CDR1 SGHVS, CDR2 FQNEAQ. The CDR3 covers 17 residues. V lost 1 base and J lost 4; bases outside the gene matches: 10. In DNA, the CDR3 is TGTGCCAGCAGCTTAGGGCAGGGGGGATTTGGAAATCAGCCCCAGCATTTT. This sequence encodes CASSLGQGGFGNQPQHF.

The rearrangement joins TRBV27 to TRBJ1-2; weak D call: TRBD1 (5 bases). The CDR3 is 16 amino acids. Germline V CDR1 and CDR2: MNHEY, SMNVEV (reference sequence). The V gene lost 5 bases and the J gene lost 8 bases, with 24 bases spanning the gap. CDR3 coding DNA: TGTGCCAGCAGTCCTTTGGGTGGGGCCCTGCCTTTCGGCTACACCTTC. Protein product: CASSPLGGALPFGYTF.

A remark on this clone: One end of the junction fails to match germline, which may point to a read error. Here the CDR3 DNA reads TGTGCCAGCAGGGAAGACAGGGTGAACACTGAAGCTTTCTTT. Its translation: CASREDRVNTEAFF. The chain carries TRBV6-1 and TRBJ1-1, with TRBD1 identical over 7 bases. In germline, CDR1 is MNHNS, CDR2 SASEGT. This CDR3 has 14 residues.

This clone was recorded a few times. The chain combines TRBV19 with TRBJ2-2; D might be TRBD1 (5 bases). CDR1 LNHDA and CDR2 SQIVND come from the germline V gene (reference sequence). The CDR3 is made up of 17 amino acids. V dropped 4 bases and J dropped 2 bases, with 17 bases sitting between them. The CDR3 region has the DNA TGTGCCAGTAGTAAGGGCAGGGCGAGGACCAACACCGGGGAGCTGTTTTTT. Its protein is CASSKGRARTNTGELFF.

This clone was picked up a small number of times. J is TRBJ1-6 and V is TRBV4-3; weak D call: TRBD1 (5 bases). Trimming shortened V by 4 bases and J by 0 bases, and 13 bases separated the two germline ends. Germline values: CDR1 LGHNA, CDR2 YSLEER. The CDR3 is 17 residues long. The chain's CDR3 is CASSPKDKSSYNSPLHF. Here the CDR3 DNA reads TGCGCCAGCAGCCCTAAGGACAAGAGCTCCTATAATTCACCCCTCCACTTT.

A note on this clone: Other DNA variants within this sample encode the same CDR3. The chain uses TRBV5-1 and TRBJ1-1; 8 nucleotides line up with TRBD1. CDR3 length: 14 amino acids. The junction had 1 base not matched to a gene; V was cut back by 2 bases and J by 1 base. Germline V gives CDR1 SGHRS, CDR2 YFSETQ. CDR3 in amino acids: CASSLGTGNTEAFF. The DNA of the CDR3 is TGCGCCAGCAGCTTAGGGACAGGGAACACTGAAGCTTTCTTT. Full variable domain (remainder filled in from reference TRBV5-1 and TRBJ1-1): KAGVTQTPRYLIKTRGQQVTLSCSPISGHRSVSWYQQTPGQGLQFLFEYFSETQRNKGNFPGRFSGRQFSNSRSEMNVSTLELGDSALYLCASSLGTGNTEAFFGQGTRLTVV.

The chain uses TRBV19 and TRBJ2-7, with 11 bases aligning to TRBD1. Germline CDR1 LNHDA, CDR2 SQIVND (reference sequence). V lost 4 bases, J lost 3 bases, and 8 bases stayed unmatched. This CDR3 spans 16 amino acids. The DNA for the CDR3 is TGTGCCAGTAGTAAGGACAGGGGGCGATACATCTACGAGCAGTACTTC. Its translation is CASSKDRGRYIYEQYF.

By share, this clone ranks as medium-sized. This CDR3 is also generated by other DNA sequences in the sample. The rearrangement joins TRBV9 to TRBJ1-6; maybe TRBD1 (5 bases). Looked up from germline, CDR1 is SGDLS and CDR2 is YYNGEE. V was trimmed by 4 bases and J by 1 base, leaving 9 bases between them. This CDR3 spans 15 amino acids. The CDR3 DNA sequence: TGTGCCAGCAGCTCGGGGGATTCCTATAATTCACCCCTCCACTTT. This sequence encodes CASSSGDSYNSPLHF. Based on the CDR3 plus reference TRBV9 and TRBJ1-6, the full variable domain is DSGVTQTPKHLITATGQRVTLRCSPRSGDLSVYWYQQSLDQGLQFLIQYYNGEERAKGNILERFSAQQFPDLHSELNLSSLELGDSALYFCASSSGDSYNSPLHFGNGTRLTVT.

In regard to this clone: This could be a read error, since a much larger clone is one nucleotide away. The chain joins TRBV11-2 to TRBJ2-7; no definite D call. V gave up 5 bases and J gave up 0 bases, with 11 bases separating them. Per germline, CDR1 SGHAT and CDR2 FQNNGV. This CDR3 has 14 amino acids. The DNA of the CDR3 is TGTGCCAGCAGCCCCAGACGGAGCTCCTACGAGCAGTACTTC. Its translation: CASSPRRSSYEQYF. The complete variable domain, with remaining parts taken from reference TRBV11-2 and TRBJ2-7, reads EAGVAQSPRYKIIEKRQSVAFWCNPISGHATLYWYQQILGQGPKLLIQFQNNGVVDDSQLPKDRFSAERLKGVDSTLKIQPAKLEDSAVYLCASSPRRSSYEQYFGPGTRLTVT.

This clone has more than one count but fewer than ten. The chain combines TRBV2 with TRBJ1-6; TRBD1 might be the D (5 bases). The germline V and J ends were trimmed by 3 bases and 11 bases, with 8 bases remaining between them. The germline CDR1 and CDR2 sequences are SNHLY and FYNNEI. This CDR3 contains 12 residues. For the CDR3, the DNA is TGTGCCAGCAGTGAGCAGGGCCCACCCCTCCACTTT. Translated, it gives CASSEQGPPLHF.

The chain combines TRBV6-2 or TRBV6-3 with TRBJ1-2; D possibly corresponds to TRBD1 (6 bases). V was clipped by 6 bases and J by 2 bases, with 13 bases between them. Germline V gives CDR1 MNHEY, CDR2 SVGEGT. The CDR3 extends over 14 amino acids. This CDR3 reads CASSRTVQNYGYTF. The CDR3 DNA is TGTGCCAGCAGCCGGACAGTTCAGAACTATGGCTACACCTTC.

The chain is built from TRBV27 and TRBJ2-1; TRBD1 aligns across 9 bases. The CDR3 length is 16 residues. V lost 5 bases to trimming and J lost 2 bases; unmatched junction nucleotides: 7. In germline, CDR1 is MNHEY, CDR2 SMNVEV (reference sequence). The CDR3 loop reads CASSPGTGRAYNEQFF. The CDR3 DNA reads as TGTGCCAGCAGTCCCGGGACAGGGAGGGCCTACAATGAGCAGTTCTTC.

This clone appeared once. The CDR3 region has the DNA TGTGCCAGCAGCTTGCTTTCCGGGACAGAATACAATGAGCAGTTCTTC. Its protein product is CASSLLSGTEYNEQFF. This chain joins TRBV7-3 and TRBJ2-1; 7 positions match TRBD1. The germline CDR1 and CDR2 sequences are SGHTA and FQGTGA. V dropped 3 bases and J dropped 4; count of bases not matched to a gene: 9. This CDR3 has 16 residues.

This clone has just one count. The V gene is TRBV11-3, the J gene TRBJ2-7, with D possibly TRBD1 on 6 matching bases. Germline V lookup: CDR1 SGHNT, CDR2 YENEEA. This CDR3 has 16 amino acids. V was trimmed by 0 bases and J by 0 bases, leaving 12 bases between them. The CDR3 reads CASSLDPDRPSYEQYF. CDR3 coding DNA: TGTGCCAGCAGCTTAGACCCCGACAGGCCCTCCTACGAGCAGTACTTC. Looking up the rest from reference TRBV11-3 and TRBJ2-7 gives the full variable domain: EAGVVQSPRYKIIEKKQPVAFWCNPISGHNTLYWYLQNLGQGPELLIRYENEEAVDDSQLPKDRFSAERLKGVDSTLKIQPAELGDSAVYLCASSLDPDRPSYEQYFGPGTRLTVT.

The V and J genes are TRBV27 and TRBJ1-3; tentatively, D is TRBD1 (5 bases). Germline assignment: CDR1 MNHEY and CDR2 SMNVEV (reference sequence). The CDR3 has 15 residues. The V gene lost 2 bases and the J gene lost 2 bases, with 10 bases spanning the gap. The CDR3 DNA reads TGTGCCAGCAGTTTAAGGGGCGACCCTGGAAACACCATATATTTT. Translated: CASSLRGDPGNTIYF.

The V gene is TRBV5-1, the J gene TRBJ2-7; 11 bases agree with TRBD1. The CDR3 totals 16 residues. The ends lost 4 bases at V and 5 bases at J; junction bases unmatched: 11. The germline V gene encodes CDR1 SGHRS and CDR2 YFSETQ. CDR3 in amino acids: CASSHGPGQGDHEQYF. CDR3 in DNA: TGCGCCAGCAGCCACGGACCGGGACAGGGGGACCACGAGCAGTACTTC.

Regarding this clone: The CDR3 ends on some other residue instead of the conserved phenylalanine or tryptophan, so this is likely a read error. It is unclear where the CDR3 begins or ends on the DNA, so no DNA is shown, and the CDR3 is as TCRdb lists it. The CDR3 here is CASQGRTGKKSI. The J gene is TRBJ1-2, the V gene TRBV6-5; the D call in the table, TRBD1, was not verified against the DNA. The CDR3 has 12 amino acids, counting both end residues. CDR1 and CDR2 (germline): MNHEY, SVGAGI.

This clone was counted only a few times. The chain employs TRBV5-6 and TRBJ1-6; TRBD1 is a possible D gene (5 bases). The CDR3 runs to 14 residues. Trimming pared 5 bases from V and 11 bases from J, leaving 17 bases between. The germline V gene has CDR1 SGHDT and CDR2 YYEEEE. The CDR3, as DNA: TGTGCCAGCAGGTTAAGGGGAATCGAGACACCCCTCCACTTT. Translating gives CASRLRGIETPLHF.

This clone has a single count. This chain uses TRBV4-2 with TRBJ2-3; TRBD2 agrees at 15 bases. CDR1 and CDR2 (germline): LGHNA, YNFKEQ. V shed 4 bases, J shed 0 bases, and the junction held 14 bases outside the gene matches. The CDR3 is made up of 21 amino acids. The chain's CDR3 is CASSLVRAGTSGGPSTDTQYF. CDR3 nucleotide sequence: TGTGCCAGCAGCCTTGTCAGGGCCGGGACTAGCGGGGGGCCTAGCACAGATACGCAGTATTTT.

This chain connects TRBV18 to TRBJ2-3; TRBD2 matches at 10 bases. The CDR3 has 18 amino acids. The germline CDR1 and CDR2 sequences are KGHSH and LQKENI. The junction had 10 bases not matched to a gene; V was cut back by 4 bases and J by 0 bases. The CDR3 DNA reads TGTGCCAGCTCACGAGCGGGGGGGCGAAAAACTAGCACAGATACGCAGTATTTT. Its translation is CASSRAGGRKTSTDTQYF.

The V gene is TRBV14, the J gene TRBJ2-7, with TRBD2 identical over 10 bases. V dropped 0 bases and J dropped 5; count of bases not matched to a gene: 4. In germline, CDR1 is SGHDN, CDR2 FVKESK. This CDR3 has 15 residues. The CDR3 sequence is CASSQEVAGGNEQYF. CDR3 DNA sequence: TGTGCCAGCAGCCAAGAGGTAGCGGGGGGCAACGAGCAGTACTTC.

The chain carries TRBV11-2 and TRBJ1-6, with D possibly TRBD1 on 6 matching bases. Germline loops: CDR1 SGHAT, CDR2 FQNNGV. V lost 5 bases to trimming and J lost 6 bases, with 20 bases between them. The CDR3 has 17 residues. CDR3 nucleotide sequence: TGTGCCAGCAGCCTCATAGGTCGGAGGACAGCTAATTCACCCCTCCACTTT. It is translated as CASSLIGRRTANSPLHF.

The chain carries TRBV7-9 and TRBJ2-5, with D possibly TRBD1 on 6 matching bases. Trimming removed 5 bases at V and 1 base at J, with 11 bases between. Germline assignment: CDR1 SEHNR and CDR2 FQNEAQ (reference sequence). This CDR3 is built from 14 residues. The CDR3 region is CASSQGLAQETQYF. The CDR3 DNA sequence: TGTGCCAGCAGCCAGGGGCTAGCCCAAGAGACCCAGTACTTC.

The CDR3, as DNA: TGTGCCAGCAGCTTACTTCCAGGGGGCGAGAATGAGCAGTTCTTC. Amino acids: CASSLLPGGENEQFF. The chain employs TRBV7-8 and TRBJ2-1, with 8 bases that match TRBD1. Germline CDR1 reads SGHVS; CDR2 reads FQNEAQ. This CDR3 is built from 15 residues. V dropped 2 bases and J dropped 7; count of bases not matched to a gene: 7.

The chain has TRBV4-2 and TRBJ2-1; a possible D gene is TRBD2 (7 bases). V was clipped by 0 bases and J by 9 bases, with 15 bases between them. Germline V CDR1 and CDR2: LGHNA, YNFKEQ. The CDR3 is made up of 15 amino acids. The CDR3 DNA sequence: TGTGCCAGCAGCCAAGATCGAGGGGGGGCGGGTGAGCAGTTCTTC. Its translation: CASSQDRGGAGEQFF.